This passage covers 13 T cell receptor beta chains from one sample sequenced in a study of blood T cell repertoires in COVID-19. Profiled with immunoSEQ multiplex PCR; TCRdb holds only in-frame clones, not every one. The sample has under 500,000 clones, nearly 90% seen once; the top ten hold approximately 2%. Sequenced input: PBMCs or T cells enriched from blood (not recorded which). All receptors derive from a woman aged 18-29 years with acute COVID-19.

This chain connects TRBV9 to TRBJ2-1, with 7 bases matching TRBD2. CDR1 and CDR2 from the germline V gene are SGDLS and YYNGEE. J was trimmed by 1 base and V by 7 bases; bases with no gene match: 2. The CDR3 contains 13 residues. This CDR3 is CASGEGSYNEQFF. DNA for the CDR3: TGTGCCAGCGGGGAGGGTTCCTACAATGAGCAGTTCTTC. Full variable domain (missing parts from reference TRBV9 and TRBJ2-1): DSGVTQTPKHLITATGQRVTLRCSPRSGDLSVYWYQQSLDQGLQFLIQYYNGEERAKGNILERFSAQQFPDLHSELNLSSLELGDSALYFCASGEGSYNEQFFGPGTRLTVL.

The gene calls are TRBV19 and TRBJ2-2; no reliable D call. The V end was cut by 2 bases, the J end by 4 bases, with 8 bases between. CDR3 size: 14 residues. Germline assignment: CDR1 LNHDA and CDR2 SQIVND (reference sequence). As DNA, the CDR3 is TGTGCCAGTAGTATAACAGTCATCACCGGGGAGCTGTTTTTT. It codes for CASSITVITGELFF.

For the CDR3, the DNA is TGTGCCAGCAGCTTTCCCCGACAGGTAACAAATGAGCAGTTCTTC. It translates to CASSFPRQVTNEQFF. The chain carries TRBV13 and TRBJ2-1; D may be TRBD1 (6 bases). The CDR3 is 15 residues long. V was pared by 3 bases and J by 7 bases, with 16 bases between. CDR1 is PRHDT, CDR2 FYEKMQ, per germline (reference sequence).

The CDR3 region has the DNA TGTGCCAGCAGTGCCGGACTAGCGGGTAGCACAGATACGCAGTATTTT. This gives the protein CASSAGLAGSTDTQYF. This chain connects TRBV7-9 to TRBJ2-3; 11 bases map to TRBD2. J lost 0 bases, V lost 6 bases, and 5 bases had no gene match. The CDR3 contains 16 residues. The germline gives CDR1 SEHNR, CDR2 FQNEAQ (reference sequence).

V is TRBV9 and J is TRBJ1-6; 9 positions match TRBD1. The V gene's germline CDR1 is SGDLS and CDR2 YYNGEE. V was clipped by 4 bases and J by 2 bases; unmatched bases: 13. This CDR3 is 19 amino acids long. The CDR3 coding sequence is TGTGCCAGCAGCACCCTGCCTTGGGGACAGGGTCCCTATAATTCACCCCTCCACTTT. The encoded protein is CASSTLPWGQGPYNSPLHF.

This clone was found many times. The chain is built from TRBV4-3 and TRBJ2-7; TRBD1 might be the D (6 bases). Per the germline V gene, CDR1 is LGHNA and CDR2 is YSLEER. The CDR3 is made up of 16 amino acids. Between the trimmed V and J ends, which lost 0 bases and 2 bases, there was a span of 14 bases. CDR3 in DNA: TGCGCCAGCAGCCAAGATTTGACAGGTGCCCCCTACGAGCAGTACTTC. This sequence encodes CASSQDLTGAPYEQYF.

V is TRBV10-3 and J is TRBJ2-5; maybe TRBD1 (6 bases). This CDR3 region has 12 residues. The ends were cut back, 9 bases at V and 5 bases at J, with 13 bases in the middle. Germline CDR1 is ENHRY and CDR2 is SYGVKD. The CDR3 DNA is TGTGCCATATCCAGGGGAACCGAGACCCAGTACTTC. Translation: CAISRGTETQYF.

The V call is TRBV27, the J call TRBJ2-1; D may be TRBD2 (6 bases). Germline CDR1 and CDR2: MNHEY and SMNVEV (reference sequence). Trimming stripped 5 bases from V and 9 bases from J, with 11 bases between. This CDR3 spans 12 amino acids. CDR3 coding DNA: TGTGCCAGCAGTGCGACTAGAGGTGAGCAGTTCTTC. This encodes CASSATRGEQFF.

The chain has TRBV7-9 and TRBJ2-7, with D perhaps matching TRBD1 (5 bases). V was trimmed by 4 bases and J by 5 bases, leaving 12 bases between them. Germline loops: CDR1 SEHNR, CDR2 FQNEAQ (reference sequence). The CDR3 extends over 13 amino acids. The CDR3 reads CASSSTGYNEQYF. The CDR3 DNA reads TGTGCCAGCAGCTCTACAGGTTACAACGAGCAGTACTTC. The full variable domain, completed using reference TRBV7-9 and TRBJ2-7, is DTGVSQNPRHKITKRGQNVTFRCDPISEHNRLYWYRQTLGQGPEFLTYFQNEAQLEKSRLLSDRFSAERPKGSFSTLEIQRTEQGDSAMYLCASSSTGYNEQYFGPGTRLTVT.

The chain employs TRBV5-4 and TRBJ1-1; 7 positions agree with TRBD1. Per the germline V gene, CDR1 is SGHNT and CDR2 is YYREEE (reference sequence). The CDR3 loop spans 14 amino acids. Trimming at V came to 4 bases and at J to 0 bases, leaving 3 bases not matched to a gene. The CDR3 here is CASSGDRVNTEAFF. The CDR3 coding sequence is TGTGCCAGCAGCGGAGACAGGGTGAACACTGAAGCTTTCTTT.

The genes are TRBV21-1 and TRBJ2-3; the D call in the table, TRBD2, was not verified against the DNA. TRBV21-1 is termed a pseudogene. The CDR3 runs to 15 residues. The CDR3 DNA reads as TGTGCCAGCAGGAACCGGGACTTCTGCACAGATACGCAGTATTTT. Translating gives CASRNRDFCTDTQYF.

This chain uses TRBV19 with TRBJ1-1, with 7 bases aligning to TRBD1. After removal of 3 bases from V and 0 bases from J, the junction contained 4 bases not matched to a gene. This CDR3 contains 15 residues. Germline assignment: CDR1 LNHDA and CDR2 SQIVND (reference sequence). The CDR3 DNA reads TGTGCCAGTAGTATGGGTCAGGGGGTGAACACTGAAGCTTTCTTT. This codes for CASSMGQGVNTEAFF.

The chain joins TRBV24-1 to TRBJ2-7; weak D call: TRBD1 (5 bases). Trimming removed 4 bases at V and 6 bases at J, with 9 bases between. Germline lookup yields CDR1 KGHDR and CDR2 SFDVKD. The CDR3 spans 12 residues. The CDR3 region is CATSDNRREQYF. For the CDR3, the DNA is TGTGCCACCAGTGACAACAGGCGCGAGCAGTACTTC.